The present entry profiles one T cell receptor (beta chain) with its context. This record comes from a study of low-dose radiotherapy and immunotherapy resistance in tumors. The overall study: A dose of 0.5 Gy per fraction was delivered to Cohort 1 every 2 weeks, for a total of 6.5 Gy.

TRAV and TRBV primers primed cDNA for both TCRalpha and TCRbeta. TCRs underwent around 18 PCR cycles of amplification with a constant-region primer and V-primer adapter. TCRdb re-called the reads through MiXCR, storing one row per CDR3 protein. Among around 80,000 distinct CDR3 sequences, 15% to 20% were seen once, and the ten largest hold approximately 1.5%. Described time point: after trial treatment. Treatment noted: LDRT plus nivolumab, ipilimumab, low-dose cyclophosphamide and aspirin (RACIN trial). Donors, who were enrolled in a single-arm phase I dose-escalation trial, received nivolumab, ipilimumab, aspirin, low-dose cyclophosphamide and low-dose radiotherapy. This TCR was recovered from a male donor with prostate cancer. The starting material was PBMCs, obtained after low-dose radiotherapy plus immunotherapy.

The CDR3: CASSAGYLEQYF. The DNA of the CDR3 is TGTGCCAGCAGCGCAGGGTACCTTGAGCAGTACTTC. The chain combines TRBV26 with TRBJ2-7; TRBD1 reflects the table's D call only, with no check against the DNA. TRBV26 is classified as a pseudogene. This CDR3 contains 12 residues.